This T cell receptor (beta chain) stems from a study of blood T cell repertoires in COVID-19 (TCRdb year 2020). About the investigation overall: The collaborator samples originated in the United States, Italy and Spain and spanned the acute and convalescent phases of COVID-19. The prospective study material was composed of cDNA or gDNA derived from T cells, B-cell-depleted T cells, or PBMCs. HLA class I and class II types, where available, came from metadata supplied by the sample provider rather than from assay-based typing. The repertoires were made available in a free public database intended to serve as a resource for research on the immune response to SARS-CoV-2. Deeply sampled blood TCRbeta repertoires from subjects exposed to, actively infected with, or recovered from COVID-19 were included in the dataset. A de-identified subject ID, COVID-19 status, age in years and sex were almost always included in the sample metadata. Samples were obtained from the ongoing ImmuneRACE study (first 160 participants) and from approximately 1,200 subjects provided by 6 global collaborators. What the authors observed across the whole study: The amount of clinical and demographic metadata varied by source and participant and was provided uncurated.

Its CDR3 holds 15 amino acids, cysteine through phenylalanine. Solely the CDR3 DNA is kept, with 45 bases framed from the first base. Reading the germline V gene gives CDR1 SNHLY and CDR2 FYNNEI. V and J are trimmed by 6 bases and 6 bases, and the gene matches miss 5 bases of the junction. TCRbeta CDR3 regions were amplified from genomic DNA using the immunoSEQ Assay, a bias-controlled multiplex PCR. Per the original workflow: Nucleated cell counts per sample were estimated from amplification of reference gene primers within the assay. To quantify the absolute abundance of each unique TCRbeta CDR3 rearrangement, sequence reads were collapsed and filtered. For each sample, productive Simpson clonality was calculated as the square root of Simpson's diversity index across productive rearrangements. In its TCRdb copy, this immuneACCESS table keeps in-frame sequences only and misses some clones. Where compared with another copy, unresolved V genes explain less than half of these, and the others have no known cause. V and J calls plus clone size are reproduced from that table; the DNA served to infer D and trimming. This sample comprises 200,000 to 300,000 clones, under 85% of them detected only once. 5.5% of the sample comes from the top ten.

Collaborating institutions collected whole blood in K2EDTA tubes following their own protocols. Collaborator samples were shipped for TCRbeta analysis as frozen whole blood, isolated PBMCs, or DNA extracted from either sample type. As to this clone: Its target antigen remains unknown. Within one base of it there is no much larger clone, and no base qualities were kept.

The TCR comes from a human donor in a cohort sampled during active COVID-19. The receptor chain draws on TRBV2 and TRBJ2-2; 12 of the junction bases match TRBD1. Sequencing was performed on peripheral blood. The CDR3 corresponds to CASRLGTGGSGELFF. The bases read TGTGCCAGCAGGCTAGGGACAGGGGGCTCCGGGGAGCTGTTTTTT. The full variable domain, completed from the reference TRBV2 and TRBJ2-2 proteins outside the CDR3, reads EPEVTQTPSHQVTQMGQEVILRCVPISNHLYFYWYRQILGQKVEFLVSFYNNEISEKSEIFDDQFSVERPDGSNFTLKIRSTKLEDSAMYFCASRLGTGGSGELFFGEGSRLTVL.